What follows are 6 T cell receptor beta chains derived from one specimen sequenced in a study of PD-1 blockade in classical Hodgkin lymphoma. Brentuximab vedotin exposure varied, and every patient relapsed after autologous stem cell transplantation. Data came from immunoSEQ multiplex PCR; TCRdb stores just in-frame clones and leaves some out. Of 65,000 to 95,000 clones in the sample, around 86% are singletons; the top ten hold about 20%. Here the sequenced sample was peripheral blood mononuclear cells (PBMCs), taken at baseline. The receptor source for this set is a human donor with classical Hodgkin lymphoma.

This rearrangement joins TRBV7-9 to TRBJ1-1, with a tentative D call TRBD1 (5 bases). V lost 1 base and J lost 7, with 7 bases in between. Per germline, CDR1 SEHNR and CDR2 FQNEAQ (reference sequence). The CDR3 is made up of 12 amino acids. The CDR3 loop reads CASSLGQLEAFF. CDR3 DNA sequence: TGTGCCAGCAGCTTAGGACAGCTTGAAGCTTTCTTT. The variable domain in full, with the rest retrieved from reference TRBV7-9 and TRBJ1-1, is DTGVSQNPRHKITKRGQNVTFRCDPISEHNRLYWYRQTLGQGPEFLTYFQNEAQLEKSRLLSDRFSAERPKGSFSTLEIQRTEQGDSAMYLCASSLGQLEAFFGQGTRLTVV.

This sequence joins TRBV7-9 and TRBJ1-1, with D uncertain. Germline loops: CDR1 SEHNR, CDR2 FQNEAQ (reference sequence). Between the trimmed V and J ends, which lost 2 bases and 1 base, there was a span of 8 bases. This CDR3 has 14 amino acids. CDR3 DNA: TGTGCCAGCAGCTTAATGACGAGGAACACTGAAGCTTTCTTT. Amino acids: CASSLMTRNTEAFF.

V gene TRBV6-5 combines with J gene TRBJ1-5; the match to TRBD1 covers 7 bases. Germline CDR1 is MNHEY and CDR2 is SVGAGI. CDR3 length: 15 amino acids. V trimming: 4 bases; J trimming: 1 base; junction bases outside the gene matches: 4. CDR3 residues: CASSWSGGSNQPQHF. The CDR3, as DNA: TGTGCCAGCAGTTGGTCAGGGGGGAGCAATCAGCCCCAGCATTTT.

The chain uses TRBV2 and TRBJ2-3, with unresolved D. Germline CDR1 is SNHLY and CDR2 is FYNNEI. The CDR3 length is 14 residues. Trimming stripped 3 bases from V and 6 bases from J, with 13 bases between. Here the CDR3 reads CASSEGRSGDTQYF. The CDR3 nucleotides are TGTGCCAGCAGTGAGGGCCGATCTGGGGATACGCAGTATTTT.

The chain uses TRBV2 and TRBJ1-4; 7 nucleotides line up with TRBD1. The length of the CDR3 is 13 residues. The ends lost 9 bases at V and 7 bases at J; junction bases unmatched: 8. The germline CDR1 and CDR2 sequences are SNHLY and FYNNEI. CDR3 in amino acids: CARTTGSGEKLFF. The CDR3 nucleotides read TGTGCCAGAACGACAGGGAGCGGTGAAAAACTGTTTTTT. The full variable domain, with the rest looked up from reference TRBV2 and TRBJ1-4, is EPEVTQTPSHQVTQMGQEVILRCVPISNHLYFYWYRQILGQKVEFLVSFYNNEISEKSEIFDDQFSVERPDGSNFTLKIRSTKLEDSAMYFCARTTGSGEKLFFGSGTQLSVL.

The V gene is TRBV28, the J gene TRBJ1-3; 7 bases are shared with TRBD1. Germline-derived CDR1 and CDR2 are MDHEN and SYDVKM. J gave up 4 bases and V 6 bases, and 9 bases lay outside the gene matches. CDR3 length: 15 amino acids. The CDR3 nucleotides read TGTGCCAGCAGGATAGGAGGGGGCGACGGAAACACCATATATTTT. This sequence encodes CASRIGGGDGNTIYF.